A selection of T cell receptor beta chains follows, all from one sample in a study of immune reconstitution after stem cell transplant in scleroderma. TCRdb redid the calling of the RT-PCR reads with MiXCR, one entry per CDR3 protein. Of fewer than 3,000 distinct CDR3 sequences in the sample, approximately 6.4% were seen once. Sample collection was performed before or after autologous hematopoietic stem cell transplantation (not recorded which). The receptor source for this set is a female donor with systemic sclerosis. Each CDR3 is given with its conserved first and last residue. The D gene is left open where the match is weak. Clone size is shown for a subset of rows, as once, few, many or a class of expanded clone.

D gene,clone size,V gene,J gene,CDR3 protein,CDR3 DNA
TRBD1,-,TRBV5-1,TRBJ1-6,CASSSTTGGNSPLHF,TGCGCCAGCAGCTCGACCACAGGGGGCAATTCACCCCTCCACTTT
-,medium-sized,TRBV2,TRBJ2-3,CADRTAYTDTQYF,TGTGCCGATCGGACTGCTTACACAGATACGCAGTATTTT
-,-,TRBV6-5,TRBJ2-7,CASSYSYGGTGAYEQYF,TGTGCCAGCAGTTACTCGTATGGAGGAACGGGGGCCTACGAGCAGTACTTC
-,medium-sized,TRBV7-9,TRBJ1-5,CASQEGNQPQHF,TGTGCCAGCCAGGAGGGCAATCAGCCCCAGCATTTT
-,-,TRBV20-1,TRBJ2-2,CSARDPRQRNTGELFF,TGCAGTGCTAGAGATCCGAGACAGCGAAACACCGGGGAGCTGTTTTTT
-,medium-sized,TRBV20-1,TRBJ2-5,CSAPGTARETQYF,TGCAGTGCTCCGGGGACGGCGAGGGAGACCCAGTACTTC
-,-,TRBV5-1,TRBJ1-1,CASSLGDLSTEAFF,TGCGCCAGCAGCTTGGGGGATTTGAGCACTGAAGCTTTCTTT
-,-,TRBV12-3/TRBV12-4,TRBJ2-3,CASSRPSGNTDTQYF,TGTGCCAGCAGCCGTCCTTCGGGGAATACAGATACGCAGTATTTT
-,medium-sized,TRBV29-1,TRBJ2-5,CSVGGGWVYQETQYF,TGCAGCGTAGGGGGGGGCTGGGTGTACCAAGAGACCCAGTACTTC
-,medium-sized,TRBV6-5,TRBJ1-6,CATSSSQNSPLHF,TGTGCCACCTCCTCCAGTCAGAATTCACCCCTCCACTTT
-,medium-sized,TRBV6-5,TRBJ2-1,CASSLTGISYNEQFF,TGTGCCAGCAGTCTAACAGGGATCTCCTACAATGAGCAGTTCTTC
-,few,TRBV18,TRBJ1-5,CASSPLNARYSNQPQHF,TGTGCCAGCTCACCACTAAACGCGAGATATAGCAATCAGCCCCAGCATTTT
TRBD1,few,TRBV6-6,TRBJ1-1,CASSPTGGEVNTEAFF,TGTGCCAGCAGCCCCACAGGGGGGGAGGTGAACACTGAAGCTTTCTTT
-,-,TRBV11-3,TRBJ2-5,CASSLRGQETQYF,TGTGCCAGCAGCTTGCGGGGACAAGAGACCCAGTACTTC
-,-,TRBV27,TRBJ1-5,CASSLWGNQPQHF,TGTGCCAGCAGTTTATGGGGGAATCAGCCCCAGCATTTT
-,large,TRBV6-2/TRBV6-3,TRBJ1-1,CASSLTENTEAFF,TGTGCCAGCAGTTTAACAGAGAACACTGAAGCTTTCTTT
TRBD1,once,TRBV5-6,TRBJ1-5,CASSRGQDQPQHF,TGTGCCAGCAGCAGGGGGCAAGATCAGCCCCAGCATTTT
TRBD2,-,TRBV20-1,TRBJ2-3,CSAARLAGVKDTQYF,TGCAGTGCTGCCCGTTTAGCGGGAGTGAAAGATACGCAGTATTTT
-,-,TRBV20-1,TRBJ1-5,CSAKWGNSNQPQHF,TGCAGTGCTAAGTGGGGTAATAGCAATCAGCCCCAGCATTTT
-,medium-sized,TRBV7-3,TRBJ2-1,CASSESGLGYNEQFF,TGTGCCAGCAGCGAAAGCGGTCTAGGGTACAATGAGCAGTTCTTC
-,medium-sized,TRBV29-1,TRBJ1-1,CSVGFRVPTEAFF,TGCAGCGTTGGTTTCCGGGTACCGACTGAAGCTTTCTTT
-,few,TRBV6-2/TRBV6-3,TRBJ2-7,CASRGTPVSYEQYF,TGTGCCAGCAGAGGGACACCGGTTTCCTACGAGCAGTACTTC
TRBD1,medium-sized,TRBV11-1,TRBJ1-1,CARQGQGEEAFF,TGTGCCCGACAGGGCCAGGGGGAGGAAGCTTTCTTT
-,medium-sized,TRBV20-1,TRBJ2-1,CSARGGKSHNEQFF,TGCAGTGCTAGGGGTGGGAAAAGTCACAATGAGCAGTTCTTC
-,-,TRBV29-1,TRBJ2-7,CSVEGQGIHEQYF,TGCAGCGTTGAGGGTCAGGGGATCCACGAGCAGTACTTC
TRBD1,medium-sized,TRBV29-1,TRBJ2-7,CSVGDRGLGEQYF,TGCAGCGTTGGAGACAGGGGGTTAGGCGAGCAGTACTTC
-,-,TRBV5-1,TRBJ2-7,CASSSDSFNEQYF,TGCGCCAGCAGCTCTGACTCATTCAACGAGCAGTACTTC
-,few,TRBV29-1,TRBJ2-2,CSVAGQLGTGELFF,TGCAGCGTTGCCGGCCAACTGGGCACCGGGGAGCTGTTTTTT
-,few,TRBV12-3/TRBV12-4,TRBJ2-7,CASSLPDSYEQYF,TGTGCCAGCAGTTTACCCGACAGTTACGAGCAGTACTTC
-,medium-sized,TRBV19,TRBJ2-4,CASKEGGGNIQYF,TGTGCCAGTAAGGAGGGAGGCGGAAACATTCAGTACTTC
-,-,TRBV27,TRBJ1-2,CASSWNSNYDYTF,TGTGCCAGCAGTTGGAATTCGAACTATGACTACACCTTC
TRBD1,medium-sized,TRBV7-3,TRBJ1-6,CASSLGTGTNSPLHF,TGTGCCAGCAGCTTGGGGACAGGGACTAATTCACCCCTCCACTTT
-,medium-sized,TRBV6-5,TRBJ2-4,CASSLRRDLGGKNIQYF,TGTGCCAGCAGCCTCCGCCGGGACCTAGGGGGGAAAAACATTCAGTACTTC
-,large,TRBV6-5,TRBJ2-1,CASSYSKTSHNEQFF,TGTGCCAGCAGTTACTCGAAGACCTCACACAATGAGCAGTTCTTC
-,medium-sized,TRBV10-3,TRBJ1-2,CAISAGQKNYGYTF,TGTGCCATCAGTGCCGGACAGAAAAACTATGGCTACACCTTC
-,-,TRBV6-5,TRBJ1-4,CASSYSGGRGEKLFF,TGTGCCAGCAGTTACTCGGGGGGGCGGGGTGAAAAACTGTTTTTT
TRBD1,medium-sized,TRBV7-2,TRBJ2-7,CASSRTGGSSYEQYF,TGTGCCAGCAGTCGAACAGGGGGCAGCTCCTACGAGCAGTACTTC
-,medium-sized,TRBV6-1,TRBJ2-7,CASSEGPGVSTYEQYF,TGTGCCAGCAGTGAAGGGCCCGGCGTCAGCACCTACGAGCAGTACTTC
TRBD1,-,TRBV5-1,TRBJ1-2,CASSFRQGNYGYTF,TGCGCCAGCAGCTTCAGACAGGGTAACTATGGCTACACCTTC